The 19 T cell receptor beta chains below were found in one sample sequenced in a study of blood T cell repertoires in COVID-19. Some clones are missing from TCRdb's copy, which holds only in-frame ones; the method was immunoSEQ multiplex PCR. There are about 75,000 clones in the sample; 88% occur only once, and around 20% lies in the top ten. Sequences were obtained from peripheral blood. The origin of the receptors is a human donor in a cohort sampled during active COVID-19.

The rearrangement joins TRBV5-1 to TRBJ2-7; TRBD2 matches 12 bases. V dropped 1 base and J dropped 2; count of bases not matched to a gene: 4. This CDR3 is 16 amino acids long. CDR1 is SGHRS, CDR2 YFSETQ, per germline. This CDR3 is CASSLTSSGRAYEQYF. The CDR3 coding sequence is TGCGCCAGCAGCTTGACTTCTAGCGGGAGGGCCTACGAGCAGTACTTC.

The CDR3 loop reads CATSDWTGEGYTF. CDR3 nucleotide sequence: TGTGCCACCAGTGATTGGACAGGGGAAGGCTACACCTTC. The V gene is TRBV24-1, the J gene TRBJ1-2, with 9 bases fitting TRBD1. Germline V gene data show CDR1 as KGHDR and CDR2 as SFDVKD. The CDR3 runs to 13 residues. V lost 2 bases to trimming and J lost 8 bases; unmatched junction nucleotides: 2.

This rearrangement joins TRBV12-3 or TRBV12-4 to TRBJ2-7; D is undetermined. This CDR3 comprises 11 residues. V was pared by 6 bases and J by 4 bases, with 7 bases between. CDR3 region: CASSTMYEQYF. The CDR3 nucleotides read TGTGCCAGCAGCACAATGTACGAGCAGTACTTC.

The chain uses TRBV29-1 and TRBJ2-7; 12 bases match TRBD2. Looked up from germline, CDR1 is SQVTM and CDR2 is ANQGSEA. The CDR3 extends over 14 amino acids. V was pared by 4 bases and J by 3 bases, with 4 bases of the junction left unmatched. CDR3 sequence (DNA): TGCAGCGTTGCGACTAGCGGGAGTGTCTACGAGCAGTACTTC. Translation gives CSVATSGSVYEQYF.

On this clone itself: In the same sample, other DNA sequences code for this CDR3. Here the CDR3 DNA reads TGCAGTGCCAGGGGGGACACTGAAGCTTTCTTT. Translated, it gives CSARGDTEAFF. This sequence joins TRBV20-1 and TRBJ1-1; 7 nucleotides match TRBD1. The CDR3 is 11 residues long. Unmatched junction bases numbered 1, after V lost 6 bases and J lost 3 bases. CDR1 DFQATT and CDR2 SNEGSKA come from the germline V gene (reference sequence).

V and J are TRBV27 and TRBJ2-7; tentatively, D is TRBD1 (6 bases). The ends were cut back, 5 bases at V and 3 bases at J, with 8 bases in the middle. Germline-derived CDR1 and CDR2 are MNHEY and SMNVEV (reference sequence). The CDR3 extends over 12 amino acids. The CDR3 bases are TGTGCCAGCAGTATAGGGGGCTACGAGCAGTACTTC. This gives the protein CASSIGGYEQYF.

This rearrangement joins TRBV5-1 to TRBJ1-1; TRBD1 agrees at 7 bases. The junction had 16 bases not matched to a gene; V was cut back by 3 bases and J by 5 bases. The CDR3 has 17 amino acids. Germline CDR1 and CDR2: SGHRS and YFSETQ. For the CDR3, the DNA is TGCGCCAGCAGCTCCAGGGATAAACAGGGGAGGTGGACTGAAGCTTTCTTT. It specifies CASSSRDKQGRWTEAFF.

The CDR3 protein is CASSLVGGGSYNSPLHF. The CDR3 nucleotides are TGCGCCAGCAGCTTGGTAGGGGGCGGCTCCTATAATTCACCCCTCCACTTT. This chain links TRBV5-1 with TRBJ1-6, with 7 bases lining up with TRBD1. Germline trimming cut 0 bases from V and 0 bases from J; bases unmatched to any gene: 3. This CDR3 is 17 amino acids long. In germline, CDR1 is SGHRS, CDR2 YFSETQ.

The chain combines TRBV19 with TRBJ1-1; D remains ambiguous. This CDR3 has 16 residues. The germline V and J ends were trimmed by 10 bases and 0 bases, with 21 bases remaining between them. CDR1 LNHDA and CDR2 SQIVND come from the germline V gene (reference sequence). CDR3 nucleotides: TGTGCCACCCGCGATACAACAGTCCTCATGAACACTGAAGCTTTCTTT. Translation gives CATRDTTVLMNTEAFF.

The V and J genes are TRBV30 and TRBJ1-2; 8 nucleotides align to TRBD1. CDR1 GTSNPN and CDR2 SVGIG come from the germline V gene (reference sequence). V shed 2 bases and J 6 bases; nucleotides not matched to a gene: 14. The CDR3 runs to 16 residues. The CDR3 loop reads CAWSTTGQGGLDGYTF. The CDR3 DNA reads as TGTGCCTGGAGTACAACCGGACAGGGAGGACTTGATGGCTACACCTTC. The entire variable domain, with the rest obtained from reference TRBV30 and TRBJ1-2, is as follows: SQTIHQWPATLVQPVGSPLSLECTVEGTSNPNLYWYRQAAGRGLQLLFYSVGIGQISSEVPQNLSASRPQDRQFILSSKKLLLSDSGFYLCAWSTTGQGGLDGYTFGSGTRLTVV.

This chain links TRBV7-7 with TRBJ1-1, with a tentative D call TRBD1 (5 bases). V lost 1 base to trimming and J lost 1 base, with 16 bases between them. The CDR3 spans 17 residues. CDR1 SSHAT and CDR2 FNYEAQ come from the germline V gene (reference sequence). The CDR3 reads CASSLGAGPFENTEAFF. The CDR3 DNA reads TGTGCCAGCAGCTTAGGGGCAGGGCCTTTCGAGAACACTGAAGCTTTCTTT.

The rearrangement uses TRBV9 and TRBJ2-3; D remains unclear. Germline CDR1 and CDR2: SGDLS and YYNGEE. The CDR3 consists of 12 residues. Trimming stripped 0 bases from V and 5 bases from J, with 4 bases between. The chain's CDR3 is CASSVGVDTQYF. CDR3 DNA: TGTGCCAGCAGCGTAGGCGTAGATACGCAGTATTTT.

This chain joins TRBV2 and TRBJ2-5; TRBD2 agrees at 11 bases. V shed 3 bases, J shed 4 bases, and the junction held 7 bases outside the gene matches. The V gene's germline CDR1 is SNHLY and CDR2 FYNNEI. This CDR3 has 16 amino acids. In DNA, the CDR3 is TGTGCCAGCAGTGATCCCAAACTAGCGGGGGTAGAGACCCAGTACTTC. The encoded protein is CASSDPKLAGVETQYF.

The rearrangement links TRBV5-4 to TRBJ2-7; D is unresolved. Germline-derived CDR1 and CDR2 are SGHNT and YYREEE (reference sequence). CDR3 length: 15 amino acids. V was clipped by 0 bases and J by 2 bases, with 12 bases between them. The CDR3 loop is CASSLALAGAYEQYF. CDR3 DNA: TGTGCCAGCAGCTTGGCCCTCGCAGGTGCCTACGAGCAGTACTTC.

This clone was detected only once. The chain uses TRBV2 and TRBJ1-2; no firm D call. The germline CDR1 and CDR2 sequences are SNHLY and FYNNEI. Trimming stripped 6 bases from V and 4 bases from J, with 18 bases between. This CDR3 comprises 15 residues. Written as DNA, the CDR3 is TGTGCCAGCAGCGCCTCTGGGCAGGTTGGCTATGGCTACACCTTC. Residues: CASSASGQVGYGYTF. The variable domain in full, completed from reference TRBV2 and TRBJ1-2, reads EPEVTQTPSHQVTQMGQEVILRCVPISNHLYFYWYRQILGQKVEFLVSFYNNEISEKSEIFDDQFSVERPDGSNFTLKIRSTKLEDSAMYFCASSASGQVGYGYTFGSGTRLTVV.

This rearrangement joins TRBV5-4 to TRBJ2-3, with D possibly being TRBD2 (5 bases). The V gene lost 0 bases and the J gene lost 0 bases, with 14 bases spanning the gap. CDR3 size: 17 residues. CDR1 is SGHNT and CDR2 is YYREEE in the germline V gene (reference sequence). CDR3 nucleotides: TGTGCCAGCAGCTTGGGGGCGGGCGCCTTTAGCACAGATACGCAGTATTTT. This codes for CASSLGAGAFSTDTQYF.

The CDR3 region is CATSDSRDRLNEQFF. The CDR3 DNA sequence: TGTGCCACCAGTGATTCCCGGGACAGACTCAATGAGCAGTTCTTC. The V gene is TRBV24-1, the J gene TRBJ2-1, with 7 bases aligning to TRBD1. Germline loops: CDR1 KGHDR, CDR2 SFDVKD. The CDR3 runs to 15 residues. With V trimmed by 2 bases and J by 6 bases, 6 bases remained unmatched.

The chain has TRBV6-2 or TRBV6-3 and TRBJ2-3; D unclear. Germline lookup yields CDR1 MNHEY and CDR2 SVGEGT. The CDR3 loop spans 14 amino acids. Trimming shortened V by 2 bases and J by 6 bases, and 12 bases separated the two germline ends. Here the CDR3 DNA reads TGTGCCAGCAGTTACGGTTTAGAGGCCGATACGCAGTATTTT. Amino acids: CASSYGLEADTQYF.

The chain recombines TRBV28 with TRBJ2-5, with TRBD2 matching over 11 bases. This CDR3 contains 15 residues. Trimming cost V 0 bases and J 5 bases; bases outside gene matches: 2. CDR1 and CDR2 from the germline V gene are MDHEN and SYDVKM. The CDR3 nucleotides read TGTGCCAGCAGTTTATGGACTAGCGGGATGGAGACCCAGTACTTC. Its translation is CASSLWTSGMETQYF.